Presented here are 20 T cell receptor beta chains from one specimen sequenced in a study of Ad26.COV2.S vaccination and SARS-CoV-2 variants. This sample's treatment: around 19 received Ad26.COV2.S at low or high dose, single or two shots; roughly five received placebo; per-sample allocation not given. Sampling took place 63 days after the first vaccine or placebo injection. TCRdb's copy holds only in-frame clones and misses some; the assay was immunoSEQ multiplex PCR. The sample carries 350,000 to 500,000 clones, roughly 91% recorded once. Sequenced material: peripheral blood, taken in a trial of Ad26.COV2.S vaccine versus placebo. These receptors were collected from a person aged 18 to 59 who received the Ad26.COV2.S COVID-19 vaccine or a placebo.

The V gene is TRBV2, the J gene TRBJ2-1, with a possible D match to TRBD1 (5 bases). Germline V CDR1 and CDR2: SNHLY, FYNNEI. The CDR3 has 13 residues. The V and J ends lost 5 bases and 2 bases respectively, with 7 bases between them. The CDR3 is CASSLGPYNEQFF. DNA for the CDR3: TGTGCCAGCAGTTTGGGGCCCTACAATGAGCAGTTCTTC.

The chain's CDR3 is CASSPTGGNTIYF. The DNA for the CDR3 is TGTGCCAGCAGCCCCACTGGGGGAAACACCATATATTTT. The chain recombines TRBV5-6 with TRBJ1-3, with unresolved D. Trimming removed 4 bases at V and 4 bases at J, with 9 bases between. The CDR3 is made up of 13 amino acids. Germline-derived CDR1 and CDR2 are SGHDT and YYEEEE.

The CDR3 protein is CASSATGNSGGYTF. In DNA form, the CDR3 reads TGTGCCAGCAGTGCAACAGGGAATAGCGGTGGCTACACCTTC. J is TRBJ1-2 and V is TRBV28, with D maybe TRBD1 (6 bases). The CDR3 length is 14 residues. Between the trimmed V and J ends, which lost 5 bases and 7 bases, there was a span of 17 bases. Germline CDR1 is MDHEN and CDR2 is SYDVKM.

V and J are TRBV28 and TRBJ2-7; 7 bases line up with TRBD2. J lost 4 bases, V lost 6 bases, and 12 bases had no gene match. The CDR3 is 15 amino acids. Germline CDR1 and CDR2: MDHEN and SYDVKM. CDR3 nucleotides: TGTGCCAGCAGCCCTCCTAGCGGTAGGCTTTACGAGCAGTACTTC. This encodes CASSPPSGRLYEQYF. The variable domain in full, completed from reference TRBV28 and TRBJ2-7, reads DVKVTQSSRYLVKRTGEKVFLECVQDMDHENMFWYRQDPGLGLRLIYFSYDVKMKEKGDIPEGYSVSREKKERFSLILESASTNQTSMYLCASSPPSGRLYEQYFGPGTRLTVT.

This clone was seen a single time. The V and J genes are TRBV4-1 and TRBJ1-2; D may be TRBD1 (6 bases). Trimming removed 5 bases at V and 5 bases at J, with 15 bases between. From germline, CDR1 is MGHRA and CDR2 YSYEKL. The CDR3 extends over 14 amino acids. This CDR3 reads CASSSEAGVYGYTF. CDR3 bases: TGCGCCAGCAGCTCAGAGGCAGGGGTGTATGGCTACACCTTC.

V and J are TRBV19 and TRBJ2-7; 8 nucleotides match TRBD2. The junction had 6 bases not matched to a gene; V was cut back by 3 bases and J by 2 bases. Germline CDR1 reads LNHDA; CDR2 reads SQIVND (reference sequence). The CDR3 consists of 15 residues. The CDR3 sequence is CASSIGSGSTYEQYF. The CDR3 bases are TGTGCCAGTAGTATCGGCAGCGGGAGTACCTACGAGCAGTACTTC.

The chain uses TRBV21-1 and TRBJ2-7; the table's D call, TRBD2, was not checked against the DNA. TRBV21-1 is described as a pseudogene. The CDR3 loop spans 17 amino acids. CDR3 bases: TGTGCCAGCAGCAAAAGGATGGTCACTAGCGGGAGAGTCGAGCAGTACTTC. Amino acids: CASSKRMVTSGRVEQYF.

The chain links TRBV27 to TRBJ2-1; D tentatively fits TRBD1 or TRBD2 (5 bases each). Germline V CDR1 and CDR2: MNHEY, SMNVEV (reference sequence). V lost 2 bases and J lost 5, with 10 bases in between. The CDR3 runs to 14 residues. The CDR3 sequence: CASSLIGGHNEQFF. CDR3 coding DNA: TGTGCCAGCAGTTTAATTGGGGGACACAATGAGCAGTTCTTC.

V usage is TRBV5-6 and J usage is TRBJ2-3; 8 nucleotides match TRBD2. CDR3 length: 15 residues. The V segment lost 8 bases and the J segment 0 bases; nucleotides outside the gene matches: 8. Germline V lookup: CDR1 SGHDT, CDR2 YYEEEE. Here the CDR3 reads CASALTGGSTDTQYF. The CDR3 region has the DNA TGTGCCAGTGCCCTAACGGGAGGGAGCACAGATACGCAGTATTTT.

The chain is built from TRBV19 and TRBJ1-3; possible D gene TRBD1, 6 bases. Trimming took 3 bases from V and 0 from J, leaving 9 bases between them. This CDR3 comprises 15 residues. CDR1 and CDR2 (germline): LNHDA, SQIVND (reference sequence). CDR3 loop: CASSIDRSSGNTIYF. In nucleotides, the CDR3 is TGTGCCAGTAGTATCGACAGGAGCTCTGGAAACACCATATATTTT.

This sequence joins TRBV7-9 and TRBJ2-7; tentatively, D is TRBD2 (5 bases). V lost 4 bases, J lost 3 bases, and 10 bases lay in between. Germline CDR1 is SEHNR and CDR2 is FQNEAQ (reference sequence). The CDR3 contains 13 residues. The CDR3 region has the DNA TGTGCCAGCAGCTCGGACTCCTACTACGAGCAGTACTTC. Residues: CASSSDSYYEQYF.

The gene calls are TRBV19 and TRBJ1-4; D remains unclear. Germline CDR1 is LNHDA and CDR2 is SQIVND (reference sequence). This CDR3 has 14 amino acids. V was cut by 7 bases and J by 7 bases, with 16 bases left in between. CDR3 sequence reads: CASNSGVETEKLFF. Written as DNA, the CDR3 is TGTGCCAGTAACTCTGGGGTGGAGACTGAAAAACTGTTTTTT.

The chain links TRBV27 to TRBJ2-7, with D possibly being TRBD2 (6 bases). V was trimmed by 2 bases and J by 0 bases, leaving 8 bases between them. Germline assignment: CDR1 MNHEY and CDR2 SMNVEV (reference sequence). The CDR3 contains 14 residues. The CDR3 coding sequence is TGTGCCAGCAGTTTACGGGGGAACTCCTACGAGCAGTACTTC. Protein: CASSLRGNSYEQYF.

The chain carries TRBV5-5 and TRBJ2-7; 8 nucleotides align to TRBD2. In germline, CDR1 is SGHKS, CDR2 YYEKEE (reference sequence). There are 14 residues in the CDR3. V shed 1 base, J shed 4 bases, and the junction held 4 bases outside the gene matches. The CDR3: CASSLRLAGYEQYF. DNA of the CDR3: TGTGCCAGCAGCTTGCGGCTAGCGGGTTACGAGCAGTACTTC.

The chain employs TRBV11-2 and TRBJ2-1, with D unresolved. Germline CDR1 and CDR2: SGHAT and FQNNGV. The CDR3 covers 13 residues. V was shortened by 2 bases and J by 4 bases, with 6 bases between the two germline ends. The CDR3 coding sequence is TGTGCCAGCAGCTTAAACGGATACAATGAGCAGTTCTTC. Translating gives CASSLNGYNEQFF.

In DNA form, the CDR3 reads TGTGCCAGCAGCTTAGTACTAGCCGGATACAATGAGCAGTTCTTC. Its protein product is CASSLVLAGYNEQFF. This rearrangement joins TRBV11-3 to TRBJ2-1; tentative D call: TRBD2 (6 bases). Germline assignment: CDR1 SGHNT and CDR2 YENEEA. The CDR3 spans 15 residues. The germline V and J ends were trimmed by 1 base and 4 bases, with 11 bases remaining between them.

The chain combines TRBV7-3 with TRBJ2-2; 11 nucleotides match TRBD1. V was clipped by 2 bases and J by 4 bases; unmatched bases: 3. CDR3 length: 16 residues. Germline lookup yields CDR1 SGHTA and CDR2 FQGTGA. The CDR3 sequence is CASSLSGQGATGELFF. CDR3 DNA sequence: TGTGCCAGCAGCTTATCCGGACAGGGGGCCACCGGGGAGCTGTTTTTT.

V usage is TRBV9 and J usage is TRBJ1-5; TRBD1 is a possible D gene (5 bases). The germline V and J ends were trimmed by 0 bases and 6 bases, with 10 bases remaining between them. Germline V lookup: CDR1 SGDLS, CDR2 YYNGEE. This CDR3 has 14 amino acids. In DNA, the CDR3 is TGTGCCAGCAGCGTAGAGCTCGGGGGTCAGCCCCAGCATTTT. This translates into CASSVELGGQPQHF.

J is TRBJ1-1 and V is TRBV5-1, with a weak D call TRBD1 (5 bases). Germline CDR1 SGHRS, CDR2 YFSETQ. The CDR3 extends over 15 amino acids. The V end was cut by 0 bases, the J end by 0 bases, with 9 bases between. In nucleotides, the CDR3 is TGCGCCAGCAGCTTGGCCGGGACTTTGAACACTGAAGCTTTCTTT. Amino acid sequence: CASSLAGTLNTEAFF.

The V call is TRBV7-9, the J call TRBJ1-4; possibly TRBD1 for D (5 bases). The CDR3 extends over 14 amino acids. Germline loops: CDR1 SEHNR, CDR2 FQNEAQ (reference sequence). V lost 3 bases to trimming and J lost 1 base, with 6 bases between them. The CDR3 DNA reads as TGTGCCAGCAGCTTCGGGGGAACTAATGAAAAACTGTTTTTT. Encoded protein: CASSFGGTNEKLFF.